The 14 T cell receptor beta chains below were found in one sample sequenced in a study of cytomegalovirus exposure and HLA in healthy donors. With 60 Vbeta and 13 Jbeta primers, the PCR was carried out. Using immunoSEQ multiplex PCR, the repertoire was profiled, and TCRdb retains in-frame clones only, with some absent. The data contain about 180,000 clones, about three quarters of them singletons. Sequencing was carried out using PBMCs. The receptor source for this set is a man between 18 and 35 years old in good health and CMV-seronegative.

CDR3 in amino acids: CASSLDFTGMTEAFF. The CDR3, as DNA: TGTGCCAGCAGCTTAGATTTCACAGGGATGACTGAAGCTTTCTTT. The chain couples TRBV7-8 to TRBJ1-1; TRBD1 is a possible D gene (6 bases). The germline V and J ends were trimmed by 1 base and 5 bases, with 14 bases remaining between them. The CDR3 contains 15 residues. Germline V gene lookup returns CDR1 SGHVS and CDR2 FQNEAQ. Full variable domain (missing parts from reference TRBV7-8 and TRBJ1-1): GAGVSQSPRYKVAKRGQDVALRCDPISGHVSLFWYQQALGQGPEFLTYFQNEAQLDKSGLPSDRFFAERPEGSVSTLKIQRTQQEDSAVYLCASSLDFTGMTEAFFGQGTRLTVV.

Of note for this clone: The germline gene is not matched at one end of the junction; a read error may be the cause. The chain carries TRBV7-7 and TRBJ2-7, with D possibly matching TRBD2 (5 bases). CDR3 length: 13 amino acids. Germline CDR1 SSHAT, CDR2 FNYEAQ (reference sequence). CDR3 nucleotide sequence: TGTGCTAGCAGCGGAGGCCAGTCCTACGAGCAGTACTTC. The encoded protein is CASSGGQSYEQYF.

This chain connects TRBV2 to TRBJ1-1; TRBD1 aligns across 9 bases. Germline V CDR1 and CDR2: SNHLY, FYNNEI. The CDR3 length is 15 residues. The J segment lost 10 bases and the V segment lost 6 bases, leaving 15 bases of the junction unmatched. In nucleotides, the CDR3 is TGTGCCAGCAGCCGCGAACAGGGGGCGCGTTCTGGAGCTTTCTTT. It is translated as CASSREQGARSGAFF.

V is TRBV19 and J is TRBJ2-2, with a tentative D call TRBD2 (6 bases). V gave up 3 bases and J gave up 1 base, with 12 bases separating them. Germline CDR1 LNHDA, CDR2 SQIVND (reference sequence). The CDR3 contains 16 residues. CDR3 coding DNA: TGTGCCAGTAGTATGGGTAGCGGAGGGAACACCGGGGAGCTGTTTTTT. Protein product: CASSMGSGGNTGELFF.

The table lists this clone with a few counts. J is TRBJ1-2 and V is TRBV5-1, with 12 bases fitting TRBD1. Germline V gene lookup returns CDR1 SGHRS and CDR2 YFSETQ. This CDR3 is built from 16 residues. The V segment lost 4 bases and the J segment 4 bases; nucleotides outside the gene matches: 8. This CDR3 is CASSPGTGGVRYGYTF. The CDR3 DNA is TGCGCCAGCAGCCCCGGGACAGGGGGCGTTCGCTATGGCTACACCTTC.

The chain joins TRBV18 to TRBJ1-1; D not certain. This CDR3 has 13 residues. Trimming removed 1 base from V and 6 bases from J, with 9 bases in between. Germline CDR1 reads KGHSH; CDR2 reads LQKENI. The CDR3 DNA reads as TGTGCCAGCTCACCACTTGAGGCGTCTGAAGCTTTCTTT. Protein sequence: CASSPLEASEAFF. Variable domain in full (rest from reference TRBV18 and TRBJ1-1): NAGVMQNPRHLVRRRGQEARLRCSPMKGHSHVYWYRQLPEEGLKFMVYLQKENIIDESGMPKERFSAEFPKEGPSILRIQQVVRGDSAAYFCASSPLEASEAFFGQGTRLTVV.

The chain carries TRBV7-2 and TRBJ2-7, with a possible D match to TRBD1 (6 bases). This CDR3 has 13 amino acids. V gave up 5 bases and J gave up 4 bases, with 12 bases separating them. Germline values: CDR1 SGHTA, CDR2 FQGNSA. The CDR3 DNA sequence: TGTGCCAGCAGCACCGGACAGAGATACGAGCAGTACTTC. Its protein product is CASSTGQRYEQYF.

The rearrangement links TRBV29-1 to TRBJ2-3; tentative D call: TRBD2 (5 bases). Trimming removed 8 bases at V and 2 bases at J, with 20 bases between. CDR1 is SQVTM, CDR2 ANQGSEA, per germline. The CDR3 is made up of 15 amino acids. Here the CDR3 reads CSSGQVREATDTQYF. Written as DNA, the CDR3 is TGCAGCTCCGGTCAGGTCCGGGAAGCCACAGATACGCAGTATTTT.

This clone was seen only once. This chain connects TRBV4-1 to TRBJ2-1, with D perhaps TRBD2 (6 bases). CDR1 and CDR2 from the germline V gene are MGHRA and YSYEKL. The CDR3 is made up of 17 amino acids. V lost 3 bases and J 2 bases, leaving 17 bases between the germline ends. Here the CDR3 reads CASSHLGASVPYNEQFF. DNA of the CDR3: TGCGCCAGCAGCCACCTAGGGGCTAGCGTTCCCTACAATGAGCAGTTCTTC.

The V and J genes are TRBV7-9 and TRBJ2-3; 13 bases fit TRBD2. The CDR3 is 18 amino acids. Germline loops: CDR1 SEHNR, CDR2 FQNEAQ (reference sequence). The ends lost 4 bases at V and 6 bases at J; junction bases unmatched: 13. Here the CDR3 DNA reads TGTGCCAGCAGCTCGGGACTAGCGGGACCCCCGTTAATGGATACGCAGTATTTT. Amino acid sequence: CASSSGLAGPPLMDTQYF.

The chain combines TRBV19 with TRBJ1-1; 8 positions agree with TRBD1. The V gene end was trimmed by 7 bases and the J gene end by 2 bases; junction bases not matched to a gene: 9. The CDR3 is 15 amino acids. Germline CDR1 and CDR2: LNHDA and SQIVND (reference sequence). The CDR3 loop is CASTQDRGRNTEAFF. The CDR3 DNA follows: TGTGCCAGTACCCAAGACAGGGGAAGAAACACTGAAGCTTTCTTT.

The V and J genes are TRBV7-3 and TRBJ2-3; D is perhaps TRBD1 (7 bases). V was clipped by 3 bases and J by 1 base, with 11 bases between them. CDR1 is SGHTA and CDR2 is FQGTGA in the germline V gene. CDR3 length: 15 residues. The DNA of the CDR3 is TGTGCCAGCAGCTTCAGGGGGGCGGGCACAGATACGCAGTATTTT. Encoded protein: CASSFRGAGTDTQYF.

This chain connects TRBV5-5 to TRBJ1-2, with TRBD1 identical over 10 bases. The germline CDR1 and CDR2 sequences are SGHKS and YYEKEE (reference sequence). V lost 1 base and J lost 8; bases outside the gene matches: 5. This CDR3 has 14 residues. CDR3 DNA: TGTGCCAGCAGCTTGTGGGGGACAGGGGAAGGCTACACCTTC. Its translation: CASSLWGTGEGYTF.

The chain couples TRBV5-5 to TRBJ1-2; D remains unclear. V gave up 0 bases and J gave up 1 base, with 16 bases separating them. Per the germline V gene, CDR1 is SGHKS and CDR2 is YYEKEE (reference sequence). The CDR3 totals 17 residues. CDR3 amino acids: CASSLVQSDPLNYGYTF. CDR3 in DNA: TGTGCCAGCAGCTTGGTACAGTCCGATCCCCTTAACTATGGCTACACCTTC.